This TCR beta chain was recorded in a study of T cells in localized non-small cell lung cancer. There are many counts of this clone. Antigen: not known. General observations from the study: In adjacent lung, a median about 52 of the top 100 tumor clones were found.

With 0 bases clipped from V and 6 bases from J, the junction kept 3 bases outside the gene matches. CDR3 size: 15 residues. The germline V gene has CDR1 SGHNT and CDR2 YENEEA. Method: immunoSEQ multiplex PCR; TCRdb's copy keeps in-frame clones and lacks some. The sample includes about 5,600 clones, 25% to 30% seen only once; the top ten take approximately 5%. The source of this sequence is a female donor at least 60 years old with stage I lung adenocarcinoma. The rearrangement uses TRBV11-3 and TRBJ2-5; TRBD2 matches at 11 bases. Sequencing used lung tumor tissue, obtained before any cancer treatment. CDR3 DNA: TGTGCCAGCAGCTTAGAAACTAGCGGGAGTCAGACCCAGTACTTC. Its translation is CASSLETSGSQTQYF.